The 28 T cell receptor beta chains listed next were all sequenced from one sample in a study of blood T cell repertoires in COVID-19. The assay was immunoSEQ multiplex PCR, and TCRdb's table has in-frame clones only and misses some. The table includes about 210,000 clones, more than 70% detected once. Sequenced: peripheral blood. The origin of the receptors is a man between 50 and 59 years old with active or convalescent COVID-19.

J is TRBJ2-7 and V is TRBV7-9; D is unresolved. The CDR3 is 11 amino acids. The V end lost 3 bases, the J end lost 5 bases, and 5 bases lay between the germline ends. Germline CDR1 reads SEHNR; CDR2 reads FQNEAQ (reference sequence). The CDR3 is CASSLSHEQYF. In DNA, the CDR3 is TGTGCCAGCAGCTTGAGCCACGAGCAGTACTTC.

The J gene is TRBJ1-5, the V gene TRBV24-1; 7 bases agree with TRBD1. Germline CDR1 reads KGHDR; CDR2 reads SFDVKD. Trimming cost V 4 bases and J 0 bases; bases outside gene matches: 2. The CDR3 covers 15 residues. In DNA form, the CDR3 reads TGTGCCACCAGTGAACGGGACAGTAGCAATCAGCCCCAGCATTTT. Its protein product is CATSERDSSNQPQHF.

This chain joins TRBV30 and TRBJ2-3; D is possibly TRBD1 (5 bases). The V end lost 5 bases, the J end lost 2 bases, and 11 bases lay between the germline ends. CDR1 is GTSNPN and CDR2 is SVGIG in the germline V gene (reference sequence). The CDR3 extends over 13 amino acids. This CDR3 is CAWDRLSTDTQYF. Written as DNA, the CDR3 is TGTGCCTGGGACAGATTATCCACAGATACGCAGTATTTT.

This chain links TRBV4-2 with TRBJ1-1, with TRBD1 matching 10 bases. In germline, CDR1 is LGHNA, CDR2 YNFKEQ. The ends lost 5 bases at V and 2 bases at J; junction bases unmatched: 5. This CDR3 spans 15 amino acids. The DNA of the CDR3 is TGTGCCAGCAGCGGACGGGACAGGGGAAACACTGAAGCTTTCTTT. Its translation is CASSGRDRGNTEAFF.

The rearrangement uses TRBV2 and TRBJ2-2; 7 bases fit TRBD1. V trimming: 4 bases; J trimming: 1 base; junction bases outside the gene matches: 6. The CDR3 totals 16 residues. Germline loops: CDR1 SNHLY, CDR2 FYNNEI. CDR3 protein: CASSGGRQGNTGELFF. The CDR3 DNA follows: TGTGCCAGCAGTGGTGGGCGACAGGGGAACACCGGGGAGCTGTTTTTT.

The rearrangement joins TRBV20-1 to TRBJ2-5; tentative D call: TRBD1 (6 bases). The CDR3 totals 11 residues. V was trimmed by 8 bases and J by 4 bases, leaving 11 bases between them. The germline gives CDR1 DFQATT, CDR2 SNEGSKA (reference sequence). The CDR3 coding sequence is TGCAGTCCGCAGGGGCGAGAGACCCAGTACTTC. This codes for CSPQGRETQYF.

The gene calls are TRBV9 and TRBJ1-5; TRBD1 agrees at 8 bases. This CDR3 spans 14 amino acids. Germline loops: CDR1 SGDLS, CDR2 YYNGEE. J was trimmed by 5 bases and V by 4 bases; bases with no gene match: 5. CDR3 loop: CASSPDRGDQPQHF. For the CDR3, the DNA is TGTGCCAGCAGCCCAGACAGGGGCGATCAGCCCCAGCATTTT.

V gene TRBV6-2 or TRBV6-3 combines with J gene TRBJ1-1; D is undetermined. This CDR3 has 14 residues. Trimming pared 4 bases from V and 3 bases from J, leaving 12 bases between. Germline values: CDR1 MNHEY, CDR2 SVGEGT. In DNA, the CDR3 is TGTGCCAGCAGTTTCCAATCTACGGACACTGAAGCTTTCTTT. Translating it yields CASSFQSTDTEAFF.

The rearrangement uses TRBV5-4 and TRBJ1-6; 7 bases line up with TRBD1. V trimming: 1 base; J trimming: 7 bases; junction bases outside the gene matches: 11. The length of the CDR3 is 17 residues. Germline V gene data show CDR1 as SGHNT and CDR2 as YYREEE (reference sequence). The CDR3 sequence: CASSLSWGQSRNSPLHF. The CDR3 bases are TGTGCCAGCAGCTTGTCCTGGGGACAGTCAAGGAATTCACCCCTCCACTTT.

V and J are TRBV6-1 and TRBJ1-1, with D hard to call. Germline V gene data show CDR1 as MNHNS and CDR2 as SASEGT. The CDR3 length is 15 residues. The germline V and J ends were trimmed by 2 bases and 5 bases, with 15 bases remaining between them. CDR3 bases: TGTGCCAGCAGTGAATTTGCCGACACAAGGACTGAAGCTTTCTTT. Translation gives CASSEFADTRTEAFF.

This clone appeared a single time. CDR3 nucleotides: TGTGCCAGCAGCGTCGGGGACAGCGGTAATTCACCCCTCCACTTT. Protein product: CASSVGDSGNSPLHF. V is TRBV9 and J is TRBJ1-6; the match to TRBD1 covers 7 bases. Germline V lookup: CDR1 SGDLS, CDR2 YYNGEE. The CDR3 loop spans 15 amino acids. The V gene end was trimmed by 2 bases and the J gene end by 6 bases; junction bases not matched to a gene: 5.

DNA of the CDR3: TGTGCCAGCAGCAAAGTACGGGGCGGGAGTAAAACCGGGGAGCTGTTTTTT. Translating it yields CASSKVRGGSKTGELFF. The rearrangement links TRBV21-1 to TRBJ2-2; the tabulated D call, TRBD2, remains unverified against the DNA. TRBV21-1 corresponds to a pseudogene. The CDR3 extends over 17 amino acids.

This sequence joins TRBV5-1 and TRBJ1-1; 12 nucleotides align to TRBD1. The CDR3 runs to 16 residues. The germline CDR1 and CDR2 sequences are SGHRS and YFSETQ. V trimming: 0 bases; J trimming: 7 bases; junction bases outside the gene matches: 7. CDR3 sequence reads: CASSLAAGTGGLEAFF. In nucleotides, the CDR3 is TGCGCCAGCAGCTTGGCCGCCGGGACAGGGGGCCTTGAAGCTTTCTTT.

This chain joins TRBV6-5 and TRBJ1-6; D is ambiguous. Trimming took 3 bases from V and 7 from J, leaving 16 bases between them. The CDR3 covers 16 residues. From germline, CDR1 is MNHEY and CDR2 SVGAGI. CDR3 nucleotides: TGTGCCAGCAGTTATTGGAAAAACTCGGGGAATTCACCCCTCCACTTT. Protein sequence: CASSYWKNSGNSPLHF.

This clone has only one observation. V gene TRBV11-2 combines with J gene TRBJ1-1; no definite D call. Trimming took 3 bases from V and 4 from J, leaving 12 bases between them. The CDR3 length is 14 residues. CDR1 SGHAT and CDR2 FQNNGV come from the germline V gene. Here the CDR3 DNA reads TGTGCCAGCAGCTTTGCTGCACAGAGCACTGAAGCTTTCTTT. Encoded protein: CASSFAAQSTEAFF. The full variable domain, its missing parts supplied by reference TRBV11-2 and TRBJ1-1, is EAGVAQSPRYKIIEKRQSVAFWCNPISGHATLYWYQQILGQGPKLLIQFQNNGVVDDSQLPKDRFSAERLKGVDSTLKIQPAKLEDSAVYLCASSFAAQSTEAFFGQGTRLTVV.

The chain recombines TRBV28 with TRBJ2-5; no clear D gene. Per germline, CDR1 MDHEN and CDR2 SYDVKM. The CDR3 consists of 14 residues. V lost 5 bases and J lost 2, with 12 bases in between. For the CDR3, the DNA is TGTGCCAGCAGTGCCCTAGGCGGTCAAGAGACCCAGTACTTC. The encoded protein is CASSALGGQETQYF. The full variable domain, with the rest looked up from reference TRBV28 and TRBJ2-5, is DVKVTQSSRYLVKRTGEKVFLECVQDMDHENMFWYRQDPGLGLRLIYFSYDVKMKEKGDIPEGYSVSREKKERFSLILESASTNQTSMYLCASSALGGQETQYFGPGTRLLVL.

V gene TRBV11-2 combines with J gene TRBJ1-2, with D hard to call. V lost 0 bases to trimming and J lost 5 bases, with 10 bases between them. Germline CDR1 reads SGHAT; CDR2 reads FQNNGV. This CDR3 is 14 amino acids long. The CDR3 here is CASSLERQIYGYTF. The CDR3 DNA follows: TGTGCCAGCAGCTTAGAGAGGCAGATTTATGGCTACACCTTC.

CDR3 region: CASSRDRSRKLFF. The DNA for the CDR3 is TGTGCCAGCAGCCGGGACAGAAGTAGGAAACTGTTTTTT. This chain uses TRBV12-3 or TRBV12-4 with TRBJ1-4; 7 bases agree with TRBD1. The ends lost 6 bases at V and 11 bases at J; junction bases unmatched: 9. This CDR3 comprises 13 residues.

The J gene is TRBJ2-1, the V gene TRBV7-9; 9 nucleotides match TRBD2. Per the germline V gene, CDR1 is SEHNR and CDR2 is FQNEAQ (reference sequence). Trimming removed 5 bases from V and 0 bases from J; junction bases left unmatched: 8. The CDR3 covers 17 residues. This CDR3 is CASSRRASGTSYNEQFF. CDR3 coding DNA: TGTGCCAGCAGCCGTAGGGCTAGCGGGACCTCCTACAATGAGCAGTTCTTC.

The chain combines TRBV11-1 with TRBJ2-7; D unresolved. Germline-derived CDR1 and CDR2 are SGHAT and FQDESV (reference sequence). CDR3 size: 12 residues. V was shortened by 5 bases and J by 6 bases, with 11 bases between the two germline ends. CDR3 bases: TGTGCCAGCAGCCATACGCGAGGCGAGCAGTACTTC. Translated, it gives CASSHTRGEQYF. Full variable domain (rest looked up from reference TRBV11-1 and TRBJ2-7): EAEVAQSPRYKITEKSQAVAFWCDPISGHATLYWYRQILGQGPELLVQFQDESVVDDSQLPKDRFSAERLKGVDSTLKIQPAELGDSAMYLCASSHTRGEQYFGPGTRLTVT.

The chain employs TRBV28 and TRBJ2-3; D possibly corresponds to TRBD2 (6 bases). The CDR3 contains 16 residues. Germline V CDR1 and CDR2: MDHEN, SYDVKM. With 3 bases removed from V and 2 bases from J, the gap between germline ends came to 15 bases. CDR3 protein: CASSFLSGGFTDTQYF. The CDR3 DNA follows: TGTGCCAGCAGTTTCCTTAGCGGTGGGTTCACAGATACGCAGTATTTT.

The rearrangement links TRBV7-2 to TRBJ2-4; 12 bases align to TRBD2. The CDR3 loop spans 15 amino acids. The trim removed 5 bases at V and 4 bases at J, leaving 3 bases unmatched. Germline V gene lookup returns CDR1 SGHTA and CDR2 FQGNSA. In nucleotides, the CDR3 is TGTGCCAGCAGCCTCCTAGCGGGGGGGAAAAACATTCAGTACTTC. Translated: CASSLLAGGKNIQYF.

For the CDR3, the DNA is TGTGCCAGCAGTGAAAGGTTTAGGGGGGGACCTCTTTCCGATGAGCAGTTCTTC. Protein: CASSERFRGGPLSDEQFF. The rearrangement joins TRBV6-1 to TRBJ2-1; tentative D call: TRBD2 (7 bases). V lost 2 bases to trimming and J lost 8 bases, with 25 bases between them. The CDR3 runs 18 residues. Germline V gene lookup returns CDR1 MNHNS and CDR2 SASEGT.

This chain connects TRBV5-5 to TRBJ2-3; 13 bases fit TRBD2. The CDR3 is 16 amino acids. The J segment lost 1 base and the V segment lost 4 bases, leaving 3 bases of the junction unmatched. Per the germline V gene, CDR1 is SGHKS and CDR2 is YYEKEE (reference sequence). The CDR3 is CASSPGLAGGTDTQYF. The CDR3 DNA is TGTGCCAGCAGCCCCGGACTAGCGGGGGGCACAGATACGCAGTATTTT.

This clone was detected a few times. This sequence joins TRBV30 and TRBJ1-3; 9 bases align to TRBD1. The V and J ends lost 5 bases and 4 bases, in that order; junction bases with no gene match: 6. Germline V gene sequence: CDR1 GTSNPN, CDR2 SVGIG (reference sequence). The CDR3 consists of 14 residues. The chain's CDR3 is CAWERDRAGNTIYF. The CDR3 nucleotides read TGTGCCTGGGAAAGGGACAGGGCCGGAAACACCATATATTTT. The full variable domain, rest sourced from reference TRBV30 and TRBJ1-3, is SQTIHQWPATLVQPVGSPLSLECTVEGTSNPNLYWYRQAAGRGLQLLFYSVGIGQISSEVPQNLSASRPQDRQFILSSKKLLLSDSGFYLCAWERDRAGNTIYFGEGSWLTVV.

The V call is TRBV11-3, the J call TRBJ2-7, with D perhaps matching TRBD2 (5 bases). The germline V gene has CDR1 SGHNT and CDR2 YENEEA. V gave up 4 bases and J gave up 6 bases, with 25 bases separating them. The CDR3 loop spans 17 amino acids. This CDR3 is CASSSGFGGPTRAEQYF. The CDR3, as DNA: TGTGCCAGCAGCTCCGGGTTTGGCGGGCCCACACGCGCCGAGCAGTACTTC. Full variable domain (rest looked up from reference TRBV11-3 and TRBJ2-7): EAGVVQSPRYKIIEKKQPVAFWCNPISGHNTLYWYLQNLGQGPELLIRYENEEAVDDSQLPKDRFSAERLKGVDSTLKIQPAELGDSAVYLCASSSGFGGPTRAEQYFGPGTRLTVT.

This clone has only a few counts. This chain joins TRBV12-3 or TRBV12-4 and TRBJ1-1; no clear D. Trimming removed 6 bases at V and 7 bases at J, with 12 bases between. The CDR3 has 12 amino acids. CDR3 amino acids: CASSRGLYEAFF. The CDR3 DNA reads TGTGCCAGCAGCCGAGGACTCTATGAAGCTTTCTTT.

V is TRBV18 and J is TRBJ2-1, with 8 bases identical to TRBD2. V was clipped by 3 bases and J by 4 bases; unmatched bases: 11. Germline CDR1 reads KGHSH; CDR2 reads LQKENI. This CDR3 region has 17 residues. The CDR3 nucleotides read TGTGCCAGCTCACCCGCCGGGGGGGCGAAACTTTACAATGAGCAGTTCTTC. It translates to CASSPAGGAKLYNEQFF.